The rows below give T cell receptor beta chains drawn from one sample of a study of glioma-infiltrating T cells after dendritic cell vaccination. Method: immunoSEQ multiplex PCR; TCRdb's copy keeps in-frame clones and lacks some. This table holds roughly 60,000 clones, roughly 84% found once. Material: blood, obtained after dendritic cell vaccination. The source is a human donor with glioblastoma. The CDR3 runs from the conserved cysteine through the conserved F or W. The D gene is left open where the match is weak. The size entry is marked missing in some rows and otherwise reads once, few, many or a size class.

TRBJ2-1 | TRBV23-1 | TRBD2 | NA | CASSPKTSGHNEQFF | TGCGCCAGCAGTCCAAAGACTAGCGGGCACAATGAGCAGTTCTTC
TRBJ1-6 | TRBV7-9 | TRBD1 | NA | CASSNLPGQDTRPLHF | TGTGCCAGCAGCAACCTCCCGGGACAGGATACTAGACCCCTCCACTTT
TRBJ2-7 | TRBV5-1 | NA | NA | CASSLGTREYEQYF | TGCGCCAGCAGCCTGGGGACGAGGGAGTACGAGCAGTACTTC
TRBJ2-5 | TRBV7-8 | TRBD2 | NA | CASSYSGGLQETQYF | TGTGCCAGCAGTTACAGCGGGGGCTTACAAGAGACCCAGTACTTC
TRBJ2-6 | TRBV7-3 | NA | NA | CASSLFLRGVSGANVLTF | TGTGCCAGCAGCTTATTTCTTCGAGGAGTCAGTGGGGCCAACGTCCTGACTTTC
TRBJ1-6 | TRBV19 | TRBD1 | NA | CASRSLQGGSPLHF | TGTGCCAGTAGGTCTCTACAGGGGGGTTCACCCCTCCACTTT
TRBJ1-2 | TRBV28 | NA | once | CASSLGTVYYGYTF | TGTGCCAGCAGTTTAGGAACAGTGTACTATGGCTACACCTTC
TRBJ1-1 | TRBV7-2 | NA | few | CASSLVVIATEAFF | TGTGCCAGCAGCTTAGTGGTAATAGCCACTGAAGCTTTCTTT
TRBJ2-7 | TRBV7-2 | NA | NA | CASSLGTAGSTYEQYF | TGTGCCAGCAGCTTAGGGACGGCGGGCTCTACCTACGAGCAGTACTTC
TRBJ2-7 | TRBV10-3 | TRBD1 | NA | CAIRYSAGGDEQYF | TGTGCCATCAGATATTCGGCAGGGGGCGACGAGCAGTACTTC
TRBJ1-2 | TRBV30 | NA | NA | CAWSDRALYGYTF | TGTGCCTGGAGTGACAGGGCGCTCTATGGCTACACCTTC
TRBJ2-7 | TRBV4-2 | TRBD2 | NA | CASSQDGTSGSNEQYF | TGTGCCAGCAGCCAAGACGGGACTAGCGGGAGCAACGAGCAGTACTTC
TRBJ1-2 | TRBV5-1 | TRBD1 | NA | CASSRTGGDVGYTF | TGCGCCAGCTCGCGGACAGGGGGCGACGTGGGCTACACCTTC
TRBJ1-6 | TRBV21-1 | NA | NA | CASGRTEYNSPLHF | TGTGCCAGCGGACGGACAGAGTATAATTCACCCCTCCACTTT
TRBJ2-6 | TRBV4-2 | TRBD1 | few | CASSQDFGQGPRVLTF | TGTGCCAGCAGCCAAGATTTTGGACAGGGGCCTCGGGTCCTGACTTTC
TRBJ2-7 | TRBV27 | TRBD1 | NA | CASSPGTGYYEQYF | TGTGCCAGCAGTCCGGGGACAGGGTATTACGAGCAGTACTTC
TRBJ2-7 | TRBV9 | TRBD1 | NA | CASSVSRDRNYEQYF | TGTGCCAGCAGCGTATCCCGGGACAGAAACTACGAGCAGTACTTC
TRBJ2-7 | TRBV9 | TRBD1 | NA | CASSVSGQGYEQYF | TGTGCCAGCAGCGTTTCGGGACAGGGCTACGAGCAGTACTTC
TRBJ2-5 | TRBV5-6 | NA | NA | CASSTTGLRGEQYF | TGTGCCAGCAGCACGACAGGCCTGAGAGGTGAGCAGTACTTC
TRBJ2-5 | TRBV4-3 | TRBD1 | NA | CASSRDRGRGETQYF | TGCGCCAGCAGCCGGGACAGGGGCAGGGGGGAGACCCAGTACTTC
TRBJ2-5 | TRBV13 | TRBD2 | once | CASSLQLAEETQYF | TGTGCCAGCAGCTTACAACTAGCGGAAGAGACCCAGTACTTC
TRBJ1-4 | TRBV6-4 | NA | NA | CASSPTGGTNEKLFF | TGTGCCAGCAGCCCTACGGGGGGCACTAATGAAAAACTGTTTTTT
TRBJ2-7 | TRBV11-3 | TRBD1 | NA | CASSPRQGRAYEQYF | TGTGCCAGCAGCCCCAGACAGGGGAGAGCCTACGAGCAGTACTTC
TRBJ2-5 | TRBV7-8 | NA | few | CASSLRFLGVETQYF | TGTGCCAGCAGCTTGCGCTTCCTAGGGGTAGAGACCCAGTACTTC
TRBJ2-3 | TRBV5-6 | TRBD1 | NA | CASRITGVTDTQYF | TGTGCCAGCAGGATAACAGGGGTAACAGATACGCAGTATTTT
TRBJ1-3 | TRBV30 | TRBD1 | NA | CAWRIRDRGRISGNTIYF | TGTGCCTGGAGGATCCGGGACAGGGGGCGGATTTCTGGAAACACCATATATTTT
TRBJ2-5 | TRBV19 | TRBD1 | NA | CASSIALIDRENGETQYF | TGTGCCAGTAGTATAGCCCTCATCGACAGGGAGAATGGAGAGACCCAGTACTTC
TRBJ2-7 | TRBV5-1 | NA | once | CASSLTSYEQYF | TGCGCCAGCAGCTTGACAAGCTACGAGCAGTACTTC
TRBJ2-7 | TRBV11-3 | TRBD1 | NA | CASSFTTGSDEQYF | TGTGCCAGCAGCTTTACGACAGGGTCGGACGAGCAGTACTTC
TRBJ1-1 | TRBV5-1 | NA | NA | CASSAQGTTEAFF | TGCGCCAGCAGCGCACAGGGTACGACTGAAGCTTTCTTT
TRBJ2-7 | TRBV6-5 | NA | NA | CASSLRWGGNSYEQYF | TGTGCCAGCAGTTTACGATGGGGGGGCAACTCCTACGAGCAGTACTTC
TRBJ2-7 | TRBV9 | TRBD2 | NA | CASSLRGEGYDEQYF | TGTGCCAGCAGCCTACGGGGGGAAGGGTATGACGAGCAGTACTTC
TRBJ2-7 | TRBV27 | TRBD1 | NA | CASGPGTGSYEQYF | TGTGCCAGCGGACCAGGGACAGGGTCGTACGAGCAGTACTTC
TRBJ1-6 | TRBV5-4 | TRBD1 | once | CASSLALGQGNSPLHF | TGTGCCAGCAGCTTGGCCCTTGGACAGGGTAATTCACCCCTCCACTTT
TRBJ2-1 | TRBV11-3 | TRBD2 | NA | CASSLETSGYNEQFF | TGTGCCAGCAGCTTGGAGACTAGCGGGTACAATGAGCAGTTCTTC
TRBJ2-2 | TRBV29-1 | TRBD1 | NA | CSVDETGYTGELFF | TGCAGCGTTGACGAGACAGGGTACACCGGGGAGCTGTTTTTT
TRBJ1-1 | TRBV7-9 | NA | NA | CASSLAPGNTEAFF | TGTGCCAGCAGCTTAGCGCCGGGGAACACTGAAGCTTTCTTT
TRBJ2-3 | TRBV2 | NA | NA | CASSDGQTNRGDTQYF | TGTGCCAGCAGTGATGGACAGACTAACCGGGGAGATACGCAGTATTTT
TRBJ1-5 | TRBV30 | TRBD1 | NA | CAWSAMGQFNQPQHF | TGTGCCTGGAGTGCGATGGGACAGTTCAATCAGCCCCAGCATTTT
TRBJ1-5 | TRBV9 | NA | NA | CASSGGGVSQPQHF | TGTGCCAGCAGCGGCGGGGGGGTTAGTCAGCCCCAGCATTTT
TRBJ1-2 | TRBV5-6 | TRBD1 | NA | CASSLGTGGDGYTF | TGTGCCAGCAGCTTAGGAACAGGGGGCGACGGCTACACCTTC
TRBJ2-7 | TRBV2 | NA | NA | CASSEGPGHLSDDYEQYF | TGTGCCAGCAGTGAAGGGCCGGGACACCTCTCGGATGACTACGAGCAGTACTTC
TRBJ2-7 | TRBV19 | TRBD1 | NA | CASSSGTGGPYEQYF | TGTGCCAGTAGTTCCGGGACAGGGGGCCCCTACGAGCAGTACTTC
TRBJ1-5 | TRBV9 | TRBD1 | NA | CASKETGKGQQPQHF | TGTGCCAGCAAGGAGACAGGGAAGGGTCAACAGCCCCAGCATTTT
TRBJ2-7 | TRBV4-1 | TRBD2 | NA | CASSQGGGGAYEQYF | TGCGCCAGCAGCCAAGGGGGCGGGGGGGCCTACGAGCAGTACTTC
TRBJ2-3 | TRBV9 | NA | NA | CASSVGWQSTDTQYF | TGTGCCAGCAGCGTAGGATGGCAGTCCACAGATACGCAGTATTTT
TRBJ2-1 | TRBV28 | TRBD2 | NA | CASSSQLAGGLDEQFF | TGTGCCAGCAGTTCGCAACTAGCGGGGGGCTTGGATGAGCAGTTCTTC
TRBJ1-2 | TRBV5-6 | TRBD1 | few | CASSNRDRDNGYTF | TGTGCCAGCAGCAATCGGGACAGGGATAATGGCTACACCTTC
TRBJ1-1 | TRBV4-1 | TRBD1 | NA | CASSQATGGLNTEAFF | TGCGCCAGCAGCCAAGCGACAGGGGGCCTGAACACTGAAGCTTTCTTT
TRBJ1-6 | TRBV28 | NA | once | CASRRDISPLHF | TGTGCCAGCAGACGGGACATTTCACCCCTCCACTTT
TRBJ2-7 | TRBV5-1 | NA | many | CASSPVAGPSHEQYF | TGCGCCAGCAGCCCTGTGGCAGGGCCGTCCCACGAGCAGTACTTC